What follows are 7 T cell receptor beta chains derived from one specimen sequenced in a study of blood T cell repertoires in COVID-19. Here immunoSEQ multiplex PCR was the method, and the copy in TCRdb shows in-frame clones only, minus some. The sample shows over 200,000 clones, over 75% of them seen only once. The sample consisted of peripheral blood. These receptors were obtained from a woman in her 30s with acute or convalescent COVID-19.

This sequence joins TRBV11-2 and TRBJ1-4; 7 bases fit TRBD1. CDR1 is SGHAT, CDR2 FQNNGV, per germline. V shed 3 bases and J 2 bases; nucleotides not matched to a gene: 9. The CDR3 extends over 17 amino acids. This chain's CDR3 is CASSFTGAGITNEKLFF. The DNA for the CDR3 is TGTGCCAGCAGCTTCACAGGGGCAGGAATTACTAATGAAAAACTGTTTTTT.

The CDR3 DNA sequence: TGTGCCAGCCGGGACAACACCTACGAGCAGTACTTC. Protein product: CASRDNTYEQYF. This chain joins TRBV2 and TRBJ2-7; TRBD1 might be the D (6 bases). Germline V gene data show CDR1 as SNHLY and CDR2 as FYNNEI. The ends were cut back, 8 bases at V and 2 bases at J, with 10 bases in the middle. This CDR3 is built from 12 residues.

The chain carries TRBV7-6 and TRBJ1-3; D may be TRBD1 (5 bases). Germline V gene lookup returns CDR1 SGHVS and CDR2 FNYEAQ. V was shortened by 5 bases and J by 0 bases, with 11 bases between the two germline ends. The CDR3 length is 15 residues. The CDR3 spells CASSAGPSSGNTIYF. CDR3 DNA sequence: TGTGCCAGCAGCGCGGGACCCAGCTCTGGAAACACCATATATTTT.

The chain couples TRBV30 to TRBJ2-1, with 7 bases matching TRBD2. This CDR3 has 14 amino acids. Trimming removed 3 bases from V and 2 bases from J; junction bases left unmatched: 4. The germline CDR1 and CDR2 sequences are GTSNPN and SVGIG (reference sequence). This chain's CDR3 is CAWRGLAAYNEQFF. The CDR3, as DNA: TGTGCCTGGAGGGGGCTAGCGGCCTACAATGAGCAGTTCTTC.

The chain couples TRBV18 to TRBJ2-4; D perhaps matches TRBD2 (6 bases). The length of the CDR3 is 17 residues. Germline V gene lookup returns CDR1 KGHSH and CDR2 LQKENI. Trimming left V 3 bases short and J 3 bases short, with 18 bases between. CDR3 in amino acids: CASSPESGPFSKNIQYF. DNA of the CDR3: TGTGCCAGCTCACCGGAGAGCGGGCCCTTTAGCAAAAACATTCAGTACTTC.

The chain is built from TRBV6-5 and TRBJ1-5, with a tentative D call TRBD1 (6 bases). Germline V gene lookup returns CDR1 MNHEY and CDR2 SVGAGI. The CDR3 is 15 residues long. V was cut by 2 bases and J by 3 bases, with 11 bases left in between. CDR3 coding DNA: TGTGCCAGCAGTTACGGGCAGGGGTTCAATCAGCCCCAGCATTTT. It yields the protein CASSYGQGFNQPQHF.

The chain couples TRBV5-1 to TRBJ2-2; TRBD2 agrees at 9 bases. V shed 1 base and J 3 bases; nucleotides not matched to a gene: 7. Germline values: CDR1 SGHRS, CDR2 YFSETQ. The CDR3 is made up of 17 amino acids. The CDR3 nucleotides are TGCGCCAGCAGCTTGTTGGGCGGGAGGGCCTACACCGGGGAGCTGTTTTTT. This sequence encodes CASSLLGGRAYTGELFF.